The T cell receptor (beta chain) under discussion was sequenced for a study of shared clonotypes between healthy human individuals. Across the whole study: Each donor contributed plates that comprised three CD4 naive, three CD4 memory, two CD8 naive and one CD8 memory.

Libraries were prepared by immunoSEQ multiplex PCR; TCRdb keeps only in-frame clonotypes and omits some of them. Among about 1 million clones listed, approximately 68% were seen once. Looked up from germline, CDR1 is SGHTA and CDR2 is FQGNSA. The CDR3 is made up of 16 amino acids. The trim removed 3 bases at V and 6 bases at J, leaving 11 bases unmatched. The chain couples TRBV7-2 to TRBJ2-1; 7 nucleotides line up with TRBD2. This TCR came from a man in his late teens or twenties in good health. The sample consisted of memory CD4+ T cells sorted from blood. The subset here: CD45RA-negative fraction. Here the CDR3 reads CASSLTGTIWVNEQFF. The CDR3 DNA reads TGTGCCAGCAGCTTGACCGGGACTATCTGGGTCAATGAGCAGTTCTTC.